This T cell receptor (beta chain) was recorded in a study of regulatory T cells in long-lasting Graves disease. Construction of TCR beta libraries relied on iRepertoire HTBI primers and on Arm-PCR targeting CDR3 regions. TCRdb reprocessed the multiplex PCR reads via MiXCR and lists one record per CDR3 protein. The sample has roughly 530,000 distinct CDR3 sequences; about 16% are singletons. This clonotype occurred many times. The time point denotes: newly diagnosed GD, antithyroid drugs for less than 3 months. PBMC-extracted RNA yielded the TCR library. Per germline, CDR1 MDHEN and CDR2 SYDVKM. The V gene lost 4 bases and the J gene lost 0 bases, with 12 bases spanning the gap. This CDR3 has 16 residues. These data were likewise used in another study, on T cells in Graves' hyperthyroidism and ophthalmopathy.

The genes are TRBV28 and TRBJ2-2, with D possibly matching TRBD1 (5 bases). The TCR sequence derives from a woman aged 40 to 65 with Graves disease. This specimen consisted of peripheral blood mononuclear cells (PBMCs), obtained at new diagnosis, from a patient treated with antithyroid drugs. The DNA of the CDR3 is TGTGCCAGCAGTTCCACAGGAGATCCGAACACCGGGGAGCTGTTTTTT. It specifies CASSSTGDPNTGELFF.